This record concerns one T cell receptor beta chain sequence. Its antigen is not known. Germline-derived CDR1 and CDR2 are SGDLS and YYNGEE. With V trimmed by 0 bases and J by 12 bases, 4 bases remained unmatched. The CDR3 extends over 14 amino acids. The data were obtained in a study of PD-1 blockade in mismatch repair-deficient tumors. Study-level information: Enrolled about 2012-2016, patients had progressing, pretreated mismatch repair-deficient cancers of 11 to 13 types. Findings and caveats of the study: After pembrolizumab, tumor-resident clones rose rapidly, then generally contracted before radiologic responses.

Assay: immunoSEQ multiplex PCR; the TCRdb copy retains only in-frame clones and omits some. The sample has tens of thousands of clones; roughly three quarters are singletons. Every patient had mismatch repair deficiency by PCR or immunohistochemistry. The sample consisted of peripheral blood, taken 4 weeks after starting pembrolizumab. This clonotype was obtained from an adult with mismatch repair-deficient cancer. The V gene is TRBV9, the J gene TRBJ2-1; 12 bases match TRBD2. CDR3 DNA: TGTGCCAGCAGCGTAGGACTAGCGGGGGAGCGGCAGTTCTTC. It translates to CASSVGLAGERQFF.